What follows describes a single TCR beta chain. The data stem from a study of CD8+ T cells in alopecia areata. The germline gives CDR1 GTSNPN, CDR2 SVGIG (reference sequence). This CDR3 spans 13 amino acids. V was cut by 0 bases and J by 2 bases, with 5 bases left in between. RNA was extracted and reverse transcribed into cDNA as the sequencing template. Here immunoSEQ multiplex PCR was the method, and the copy in TCRdb shows in-frame clones only, minus some. The data contain about 97,000 clones, less than 50% of them singletons. This clonotype was sampled from a human donor with alopecia areata. Source material: CD4+ T cells sorted from blood. This chain uses TRBV30 with TRBJ1-5; the D is unclear. The CDR3 here is CAWSVARNQPQHF. CDR3 coding DNA: TGTGCCTGGAGTGTGGCCCGCAATCAGCCCCAGCATTTT.